What follows is one T cell receptor beta chain and its context. The antigen remains undetermined. Sequencing used immunoSEQ multiplex PCR; TCRdb keeps in-frame clones, though not all of them. The profile shows some 22,000 clones, less than 85% of them singletons. V was cut by 4 bases and J by 2 bases, with 6 bases left in between. The CDR3 is made up of 13 amino acids. These data belong to a study of T cell responses to AZD1222 COVID-19 vaccine. Notes on the study in general: Clonal diversity may have been underestimated in mostly white British donors.

This chain links TRBV12-3 or TRBV12-4 with TRBJ2-1; D unresolved. The source is an adult in good health. This material consisted of peripheral blood, taken on day 0 of AZD1222 vaccination. As DNA, the CDR3 is TGTGCCAGCAGTTCCTGGACCTACAATGAGCAGTTCTTC. Translated: CASSSWTYNEQFF.